The clone carrying this TCR beta chain was seen repeatedly, ten times or more. As yet, its antigen is unknown. CDR1 and CDR2 from the germline V gene are PRHDT and FYEKMQ (reference sequence). Trimming cost V 5 bases and J 7 bases, with 12 bases left between them. The CDR3 is made up of 12 amino acids. The data are from a study of a mutant IDH1 vaccine in newly diagnosed glioma. Study in general: The study gave patients eight vaccinations in weeks 1, 3, 5, 7, 11, 15, 19, 23. Investigators started vaccination 4-6 weeks after radiotherapy alone, or with temozolomide cycles. Study-wide findings and caveats: Among patients, 90% to 95% showed immune responses induced by the vaccine.

The time point here: week 23, last vaccination. Vaccine doses each comprised 300 ug of mutant IDH1 20-mer peptide, with topical imiquimod. There were new WHO grade 3 or 4 astrocytomas in the donors, and these were IDH1-mutant and ATRX-lost. Data came from immunoSEQ multiplex PCR; TCRdb stores just in-frame clones and leaves some out. The profile shows tens of thousands of clones, around 76% of them singletons. The sequence came from a man between 50 and 59 years old with glioma. This specimen consisted of PBMCs, obtained from a glioma patient whose treatment included an IDH1 peptide vaccine. This sequence joins TRBV13 and TRBJ2-7; maybe TRBD1 (5 bases). The CDR3 DNA follows: TGTGCCAGCAGCGCCCCGCCAGGGGAGCAGTACTTC. Residues: CASSAPPGEQYF.